This T cell receptor beta chain was retrieved from a study of T cells after yellow fever vaccination. Study details: The authors prepared low-cell-number fractions using SMART-Seq v4 Ultra Low Input.

TCR cDNA, made by 5'RACE template switching, carried an added universal primer site and UMIs. TCRdb independently ran MiXCR on the 5' RACE reads; one entry per CDR3 protein. The sample records tens of thousands of distinct CDR3 sequences, about 10% being singletons. There are many counts of this clonotype. CDR3 length: 15 amino acids. The J segment lost 7 bases and the V segment lost 6 bases, leaving 12 bases of the junction unmatched. Germline V gene sequence: CDR1 LNHDA, CDR2 SQIVND (reference sequence). Study observations and caveats: At around 95% for CD4 and about 91% for CD8, most primary-vaccination clones showed up again after the booster.

The rearrangement uses TRBV19 and TRBJ2-1; 7 bases are a match to TRBD1. This TCR was sampled from a young man who received the YFV17D yellow fever vaccine. Sequences were derived from PBMCs, either bulk or a sorted T-cell subset (CD4+, CD8+, memory, or dextramer-sorted; not recorded which), sampled around 14 days after the first yellow fever vaccination. CDR3 loop: CASRSRAGGSNEQFF. For the CDR3, the DNA is TGTGCCAGTAGATCGCGGGCAGGGGGTAGTAATGAGCAGTTCTTC.